This TCR beta chain was observed in a study of STAT5B mutations in CD4+ large granular lymphocyte leukemia. The study, taken as a whole, reports: Approximately 25% of private leukemic clonotypes occurred rarely in other patients' non-leukemic repertoires. Patient CD4-sorted repertoires looked more clonal than healthy CD4+ repertoires, even without putative leukemic clones. Compared with healthy controls (2/35), patient top clones favored TRBV06 (8/27).

This was a survey-level run. Clones were sequenced by immunoSEQ multiplex PCR, and TCRdb holds only the in-frame ones, with some missing. The data show tens of thousands of clones, about four fifths seen once. With respect to this clone: The antigen remains unidentified.

Germline lookup yields CDR1 SGHTS and CDR2 YDEGEE. V was trimmed by 1 base and J by 3 bases, leaving 5 bases between them. This CDR3 comprises 12 residues. This TCR came from a human donor in good health. The specimen was CD4+ T cells from blood buffy coats. The rearrangement links TRBV5-8 to TRBJ2-7; no clear D. CDR3 region: CASSLSSYEQYF. CDR3 sequence (DNA): TGTGCCAGCAGCTTGAGTAGCTACGAGCAGTACTTC. Using reference TRBV5-8 and TRBJ2-7 for the parts outside the CDR3, the full variable domain is EAGVTQSPTHLIKTRGQQATLRCSPISGHTSVYWYQQALGLGLQFLLWYDEGEERNRGNFPPRFSGRQFPNYSSELNVNALELEDSALYLCASSLSSYEQYFGPGTRLTVT.